Presented here are 5 T cell receptor beta chains from one specimen sequenced in a study of shared clonotypes between healthy human individuals. Data came from immunoSEQ multiplex PCR; TCRdb stores just in-frame clones and leaves some out. The top ten hold 1.5% of the sample, which has nearly 1 million clones, 76% seen once. The specimen was memory CD4+ T cells sorted from blood. Subset meaning: CD45RA-negative fraction. The receptors were sampled from a man between 18 and 29 years old in good health.

In nucleotides, the CDR3 is TGCGCCAGCAGCCAAACGCCCCCGACAGTTGCCTACGAGCAGTACTTC. The encoded protein is CASSQTPPTVAYEQYF. V gene TRBV4-1 combines with J gene TRBJ2-7, with a weak D call TRBD1 (5 bases). The V and J ends lost 2 bases and 2 bases respectively, with 16 bases between them. CDR3 size: 16 residues. In germline, CDR1 is MGHRA, CDR2 YSYEKL.

This clone was detected only a few times. The chain has TRBV18 and TRBJ1-1; D is unresolved. Germline values: CDR1 KGHSH, CDR2 LQKENI. Trimming pared 0 bases from V and 1 base from J, leaving 9 bases between. CDR3 length: 15 residues. This CDR3 reads CASSPPMGRNTEAFF. CDR3 bases: TGTGCCAGCTCACCACCGATGGGCCGGAACACTGAAGCTTTCTTT.

Comment on this clone: Other DNA sequences of this sample code for an identical CDR3. The V call is TRBV29-1, the J call TRBJ1-2; TRBD1 agrees at 9 bases. V lost 6 bases and J lost 4; bases outside the gene matches: 6. This CDR3 region has 13 residues. Per germline, CDR1 SQVTM and CDR2 ANQGSEA. As DNA, the CDR3 is TGCAGCGTACTACAGGGGGCAAGCTATGGCTACACCTTC. Translated: CSVLQGASYGYTF. Based on the CDR3 plus reference TRBV29-1 and TRBJ1-2, the full variable domain is SAVISQKPSRDICQRGTSLTIQCQVDSQVTMMFWYRQQPGQSLTLIATANQGSEATYESGFVIDKFPISRPNLTFSTLTVSNMSPEDSSIYLCSVLQGASYGYTFGSGTRLTVV.

For the CDR3, the DNA is TGTGCCAGCAGCTCCCTCCGGACTAGCGGGAGTGCGAGAAGCTCCTACAATGAGCAGTTCTTC. This encodes CASSSLRTSGSARSSYNEQFF. The chain uses TRBV7-6 and TRBJ2-1, with 13 bases that match TRBD2. The germline CDR1 and CDR2 sequences are SGHVS and FNYEAQ. The junction had 15 bases not matched to a gene; V was cut back by 4 bases and J by 0 bases. This CDR3 has 21 amino acids.

Ten or more counts support this clone. The CDR3 is CASSPGMGVRDTQYF. Written as DNA, the CDR3 is TGTGCCAGCAGTCCTGGGATGGGGGTCCGGGATACGCAGTATTTT. The chain carries TRBV6-1 and TRBJ2-3; D may be TRBD1 or TRBD2 (5 bases each). CDR1 is MNHNS and CDR2 is SASEGT in the germline V gene. Deletions cut 5 bases from V and 6 bases from J, with 18 bases between. The CDR3 extends over 15 amino acids.